This TCR beta chain is drawn from a study of OX40 agonist ivuxolimab in advanced cancers. Study overall: Partial responses were achieved by three patients, of whom one had hepatocellular carcinoma and two had cutaneous melanoma.

About this clone: The target antigen is unknown.

Study-wide results and limits: It was also the case that some nonresponders had low normalized T-cell clonal expansion. More expanded clones were found, on average, in CD8+ than in CD4+ T cells.

Generated by immunoSEQ multiplex PCR, the TCRdb table keeps only in-frame clones and is missing some. In the table there are roughly 99,000 clones, 91% of which are singletons. The germline V and J ends were trimmed by 3 bases and 5 bases, with 11 bases remaining between them. Germline V CDR1 and CDR2: SGHTA, FQGNSA. CDR3 length: 13 residues. The source is an adult with an advanced solid tumor such as melanoma, head and neck, liver or kidney cancer. The V gene is TRBV7-2, the J gene TRBJ2-7; D is possibly TRBD1 (5 bases). The sequencing used CD4+ or CD8+ T cells sorted from blood, collected in a trial of the OX40 agonist ivuxolimab. CDR3 sequence reads: CASSFSLGHEQYF. For the CDR3, the DNA is TGTGCCAGCAGCTTCTCCCTGGGGCACGAGCAGTACTTC.